The TCR beta chain under discussion was sequenced for a study of T cells in Graves' hyperthyroidism and ophthalmopathy. The study, taken as a whole, reports: Researchers found most expanded thyroid clonotypes above 0.001 in blood as well. With a median lead of roughly 6.2 months before onset, the model predicted ophthalmopathy.

Patients with uncontrolled infections, other autoimmune diseases, pregnancy or lactation were excluded. First hyperthyroidism diagnosis is when the blood sample was obtained, before any ophthalmopathy symptoms. This clonotype was seen only a few times. Its specificity is not known. TCR beta CDR3 regions were amplified from RNA transcripts. The HTBI primer set served for first-round RT-PCR of the TCR CDR3. One entry per CDR3 protein results from TCRdb running MiXCR on the multiplex PCR reads. This table has around 300,000 distinct CDR3 sequences, 10% to 15% appearing once. Germline loops: CDR1 LNHDA, CDR2 SQIVND (reference sequence). The CDR3 is made up of 16 amino acids. Trimming at V came to 7 bases and at J to 4 bases, leaving 12 bases not matched to a gene.

This receptor was taken from a woman in her twenties or thirties with Graves' hyperthyroidism that later progressed to Graves' ophthalmopathy. Sequenced: blood. This chain uses TRBV19 with TRBJ2-1; TRBD2 matches 8 bases. The CDR3 DNA is TGTGCCAGTACAAGCGGGAGCGCGCCCATATACAATGAGCAGTTCTTC. Translating gives CASTSGSAPIYNEQFF.